The TCR beta chain described here comes from a study of immune evolution from preneoplasia to lung adenocarcinoma. The CDR3 covers 11 residues. Germline loops: CDR1 SGHRS, CDR2 YFSETQ. Trimming pared 6 bases from V and 7 bases from J, leaving 10 bases between. The data were produced by immunoSEQ multiplex PCR, yet TCRdb's version contains in-frame clones alone and is incomplete. The repertoire holds roughly 4,000 clones, with around 86% as singletons. Patients had resection in Japan or China between about 2013 and 2017. Sequencing input: FFPE minimally invasive lung adenocarcinoma tissue. The chain combines TRBV5-1 with TRBJ1-1; D perhaps matches TRBD1 (5 bases). The receptor comes from a donor at least 70 years old with lung adenocarcinoma. CDR3 coding DNA: TGCGCCAGCAACGTGGGGGGTGAAGCTTTCTTT. As protein: CASNVGGEAFF.